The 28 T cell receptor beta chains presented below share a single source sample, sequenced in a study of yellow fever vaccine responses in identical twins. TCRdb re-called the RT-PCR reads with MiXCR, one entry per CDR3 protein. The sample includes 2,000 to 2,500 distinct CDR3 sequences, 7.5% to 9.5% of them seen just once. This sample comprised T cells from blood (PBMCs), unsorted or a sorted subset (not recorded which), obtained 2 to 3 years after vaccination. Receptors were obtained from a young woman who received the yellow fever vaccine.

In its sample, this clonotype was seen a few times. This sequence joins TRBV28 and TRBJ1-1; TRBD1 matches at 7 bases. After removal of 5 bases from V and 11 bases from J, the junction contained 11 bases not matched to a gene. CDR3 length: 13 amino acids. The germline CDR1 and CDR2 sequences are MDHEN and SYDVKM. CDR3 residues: CASSGRDSYVAFF. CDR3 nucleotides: TGTGCCAGCAGTGGCCGGGACAGCTACGTCGCTTTCTTT. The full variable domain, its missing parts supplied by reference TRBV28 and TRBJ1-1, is DVKVTQSSRYLVKRTGEKVFLECVQDMDHENMFWYRQDPGLGLRLIYFSYDVKMKEKGDIPEGYSVSREKKERFSLILESASTNQTSMYLCASSGRDSYVAFFGQGTRLTVV.

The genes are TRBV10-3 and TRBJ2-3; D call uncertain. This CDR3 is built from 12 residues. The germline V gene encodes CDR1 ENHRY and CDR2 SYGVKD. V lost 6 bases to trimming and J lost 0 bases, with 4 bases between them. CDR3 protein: CAIRTSTDTQYF. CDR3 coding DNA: TGTGCCATCAGGACTAGCACAGATACGCAGTATTTT.

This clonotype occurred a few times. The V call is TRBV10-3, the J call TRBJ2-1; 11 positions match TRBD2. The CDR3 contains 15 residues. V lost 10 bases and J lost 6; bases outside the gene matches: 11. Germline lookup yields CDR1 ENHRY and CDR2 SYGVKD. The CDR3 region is CATRGGTSGANEQFF. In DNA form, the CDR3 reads TGTGCCACCAGGGGGGGGACTAGCGGAGCCAATGAGCAGTTCTTC.

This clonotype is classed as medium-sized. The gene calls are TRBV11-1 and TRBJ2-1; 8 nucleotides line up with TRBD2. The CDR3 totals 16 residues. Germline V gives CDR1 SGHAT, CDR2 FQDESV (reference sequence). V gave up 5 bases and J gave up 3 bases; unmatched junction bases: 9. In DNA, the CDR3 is TGTGCCAGCAGCCCCCTTCGGGGGGGGCGCTACAATGAGCAGTTCTTC. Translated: CASSPLRGGRYNEQFF. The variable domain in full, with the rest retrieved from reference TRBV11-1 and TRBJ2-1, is EAEVAQSPRYKITEKSQAVAFWCDPISGHATLYWYRQILGQGPELLVQFQDESVVDDSQLPKDRFSAERLKGVDSTLKIQPAELGDSAMYLCASSPLRGGRYNEQFFGPGTRLTVL.

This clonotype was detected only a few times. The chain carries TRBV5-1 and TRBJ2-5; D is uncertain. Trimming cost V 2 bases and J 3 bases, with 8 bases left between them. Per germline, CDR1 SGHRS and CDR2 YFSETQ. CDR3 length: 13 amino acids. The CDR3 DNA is TGCGCCAGCAGCTTCCAGCTCGAAGAGACCCAGTACTTC. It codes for CASSFQLEETQYF. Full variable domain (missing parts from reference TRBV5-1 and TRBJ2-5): KAGVTQTPRYLIKTRGQQVTLSCSPISGHRSVSWYQQTPGQGLQFLFEYFSETQRNKGNFPGRFSGRQFSNSRSEMNVSTLELGDSALYLCASSFQLEETQYFGPGTRLLVL.

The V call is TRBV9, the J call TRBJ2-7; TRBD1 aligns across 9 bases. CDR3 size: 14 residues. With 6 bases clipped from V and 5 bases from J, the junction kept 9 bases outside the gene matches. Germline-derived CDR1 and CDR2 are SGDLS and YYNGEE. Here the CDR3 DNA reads TGTGCCAGCAACAATGGACAGGGGTGGAACGAGCAGTACTTC. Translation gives CASNNGQGWNEQYF.

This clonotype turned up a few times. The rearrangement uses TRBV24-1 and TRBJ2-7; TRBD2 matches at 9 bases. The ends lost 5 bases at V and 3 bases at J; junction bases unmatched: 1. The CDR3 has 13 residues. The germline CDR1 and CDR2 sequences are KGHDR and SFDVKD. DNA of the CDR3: TGTGCCACCAGTGCTAGCGGGGTCTACGAGCAGTACTTC. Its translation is CATSASGVYEQYF.

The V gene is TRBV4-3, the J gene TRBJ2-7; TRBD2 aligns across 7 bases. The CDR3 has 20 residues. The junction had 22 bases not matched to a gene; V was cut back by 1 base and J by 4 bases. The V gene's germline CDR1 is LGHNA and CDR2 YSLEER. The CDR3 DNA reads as TGCGCCAGCAGCCAAGGGGTGATGGGAGGGCAGAATGGACCTAAGTACGAGCAGTACTTC. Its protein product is CASSQGVMGGQNGPKYEQYF.

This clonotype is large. Here the CDR3 reads CASSQEGTSEPYEQYF. The CDR3 nucleotides are TGTGCCAGCAGCCAAGAGGGGACTAGCGAACCTTACGAGCAGTACTTC. The chain employs TRBV4-2 and TRBJ2-7, with TRBD2 matching over 10 bases. The CDR3 has 16 residues. Germline trimming cut 0 bases from V and 4 bases from J; bases unmatched to any gene: 6. Germline V gene data show CDR1 as LGHNA and CDR2 as YNFKEQ.

CDR3 nucleotide sequence: TGTGCCAGCAGCCCTAGGGGGGCCTGTGAGACCCAGTACTTC. Amino acid sequence: CASSPRGACETQYF. The rearrangement uses TRBV11-2 and TRBJ2-5; either TRBD1 or TRBD2 may supply D (6 bases each). CDR1 and CDR2 (germline): SGHAT, FQNNGV. With 5 bases removed from V and 5 bases from J, the gap between germline ends came to 15 bases. The CDR3 consists of 14 residues.

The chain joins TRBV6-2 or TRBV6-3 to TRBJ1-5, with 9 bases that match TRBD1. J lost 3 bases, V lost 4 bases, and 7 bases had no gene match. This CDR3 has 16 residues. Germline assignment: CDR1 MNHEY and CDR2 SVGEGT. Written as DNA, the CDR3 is TGTGCCAGCAGTTCCTACAGGGGGCTTCTCAATCAGCCCCAGCATTTT. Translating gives CASSSYRGLLNQPQHF.

CDR3 sequence (DNA): TGTGCCAGCAGGGCTACTAGCGGGGGGGCCCATGAGCAGTTCTTC. It yields the protein CASRATSGGAHEQFF. The chain carries TRBV2 and TRBJ2-1; 13 nucleotides agree with TRBD2. This CDR3 has 15 amino acids. Germline V CDR1 and CDR2: SNHLY, FYNNEI. V lost 6 bases to trimming and J lost 8 bases; unmatched junction nucleotides: 7.

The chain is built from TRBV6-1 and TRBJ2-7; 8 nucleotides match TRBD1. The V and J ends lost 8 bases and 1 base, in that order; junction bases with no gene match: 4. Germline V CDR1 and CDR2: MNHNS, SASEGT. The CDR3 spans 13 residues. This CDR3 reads CASRTGTSYEQYF. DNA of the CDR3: TGTGCCAGCCGGACAGGGACTTCCTACGAGCAGTACTTC.

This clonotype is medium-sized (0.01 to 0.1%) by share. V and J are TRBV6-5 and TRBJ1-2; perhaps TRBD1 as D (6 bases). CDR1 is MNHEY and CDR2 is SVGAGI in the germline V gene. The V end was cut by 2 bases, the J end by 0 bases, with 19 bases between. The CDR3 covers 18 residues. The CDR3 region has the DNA TGTGCCAGCAGTTACGTCGGGGACACGATGGGGGCTAACTATGGCTACACCTTC. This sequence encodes CASSYVGDTMGANYGYTF.

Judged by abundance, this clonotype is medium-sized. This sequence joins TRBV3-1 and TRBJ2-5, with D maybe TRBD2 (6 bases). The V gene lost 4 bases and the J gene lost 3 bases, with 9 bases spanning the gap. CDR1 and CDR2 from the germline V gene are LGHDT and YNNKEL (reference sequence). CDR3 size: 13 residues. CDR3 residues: CASSLGLKETQYF. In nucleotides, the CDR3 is TGTGCCAGCAGCCTGGGACTTAAAGAGACCCAGTACTTC.

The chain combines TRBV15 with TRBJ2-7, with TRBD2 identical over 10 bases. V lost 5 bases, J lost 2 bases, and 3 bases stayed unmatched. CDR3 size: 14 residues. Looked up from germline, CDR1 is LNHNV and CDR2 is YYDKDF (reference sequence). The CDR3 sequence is CATSGGTSAYEQYF. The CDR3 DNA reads TGTGCCACCAGCGGAGGGACTAGCGCCTACGAGCAGTACTTC.

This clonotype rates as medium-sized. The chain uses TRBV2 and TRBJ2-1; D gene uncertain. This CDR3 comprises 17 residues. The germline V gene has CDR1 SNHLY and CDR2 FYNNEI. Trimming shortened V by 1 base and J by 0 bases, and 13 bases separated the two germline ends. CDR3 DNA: TGTGCCAGCAGTGAAGGACGGGCGCTTCACTCCTACAATGAGCAGTTCTTC. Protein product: CASSEGRALHSYNEQFF.

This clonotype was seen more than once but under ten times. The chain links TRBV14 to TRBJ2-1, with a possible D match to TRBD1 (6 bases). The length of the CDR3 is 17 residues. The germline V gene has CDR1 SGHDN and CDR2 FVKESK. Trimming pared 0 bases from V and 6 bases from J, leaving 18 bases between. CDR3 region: CASSQDTGHRWGNEQFF. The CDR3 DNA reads TGTGCCAGCAGCCAAGATACGGGACACCGCTGGGGCAATGAGCAGTTCTTC.

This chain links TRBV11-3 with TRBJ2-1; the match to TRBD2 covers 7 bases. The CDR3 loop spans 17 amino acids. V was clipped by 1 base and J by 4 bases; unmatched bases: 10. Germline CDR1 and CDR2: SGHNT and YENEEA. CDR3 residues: CASSLAAGEGFYNEQFF. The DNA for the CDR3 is TGTGCCAGCAGCTTAGCCGCCGGGGAGGGGTTTTACAATGAGCAGTTCTTC.

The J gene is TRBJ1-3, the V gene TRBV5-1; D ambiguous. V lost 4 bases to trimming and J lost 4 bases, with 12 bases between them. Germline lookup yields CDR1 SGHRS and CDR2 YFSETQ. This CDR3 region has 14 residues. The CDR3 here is CASSPGLLGNTIYF. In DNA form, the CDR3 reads TGCGCCAGCAGCCCCGGACTGCTCGGAAACACCATATATTTT. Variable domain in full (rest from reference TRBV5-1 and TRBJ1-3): KAGVTQTPRYLIKTRGQQVTLSCSPISGHRSVSWYQQTPGQGLQFLFEYFSETQRNKGNFPGRFSGRQFSNSRSEMNVSTLELGDSALYLCASSPGLLGNTIYFGEGSWLTVV.

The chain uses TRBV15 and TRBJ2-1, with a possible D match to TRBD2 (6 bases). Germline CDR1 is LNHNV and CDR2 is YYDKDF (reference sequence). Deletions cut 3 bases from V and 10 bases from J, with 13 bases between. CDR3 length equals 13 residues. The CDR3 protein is CATSRTVAGEQFF. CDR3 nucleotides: TGTGCCACCAGCAGGACGGTGGCGGGAGAGCAGTTCTTC.

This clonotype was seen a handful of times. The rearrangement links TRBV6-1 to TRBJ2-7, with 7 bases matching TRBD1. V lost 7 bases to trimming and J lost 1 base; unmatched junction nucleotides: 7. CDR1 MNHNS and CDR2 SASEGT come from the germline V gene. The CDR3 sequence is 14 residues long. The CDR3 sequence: CASNHRDSSYEQYF. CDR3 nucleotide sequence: TGTGCCAGCAACCACCGGGACAGTTCCTACGAGCAGTACTTC.

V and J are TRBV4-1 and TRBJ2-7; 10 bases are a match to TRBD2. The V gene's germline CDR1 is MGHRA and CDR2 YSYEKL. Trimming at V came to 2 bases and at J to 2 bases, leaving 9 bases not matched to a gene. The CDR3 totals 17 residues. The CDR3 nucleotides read TGCGCCAGCAGCCAACAAAGCCTAGCGGGAGAAGCCTACGAGCAGTACTTC. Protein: CASSQQSLAGEAYEQYF.

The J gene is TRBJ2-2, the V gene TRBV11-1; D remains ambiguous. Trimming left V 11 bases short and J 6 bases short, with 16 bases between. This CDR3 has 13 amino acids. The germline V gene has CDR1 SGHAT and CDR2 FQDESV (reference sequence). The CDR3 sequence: CAGLKVASGELFF. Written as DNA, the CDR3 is TGTGCCGGCTTAAAGGTAGCCTCCGGGGAGCTGTTTTTT.

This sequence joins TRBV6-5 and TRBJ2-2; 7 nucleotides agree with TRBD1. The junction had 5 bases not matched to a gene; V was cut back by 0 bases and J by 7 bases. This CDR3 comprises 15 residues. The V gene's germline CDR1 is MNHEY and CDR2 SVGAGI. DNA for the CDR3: TGTGCCAGCAGTTACTCAAAGGGGGCGGGCGGGGAGCTGTTTTTT. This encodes CASSYSKGAGGELFF.

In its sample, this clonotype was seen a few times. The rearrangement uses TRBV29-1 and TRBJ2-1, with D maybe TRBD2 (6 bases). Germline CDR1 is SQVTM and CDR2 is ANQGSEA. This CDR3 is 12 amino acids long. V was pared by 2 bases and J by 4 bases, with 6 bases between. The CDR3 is CSVESGYNEQFF. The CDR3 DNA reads TGCAGCGTTGAAAGCGGGTACAATGAGCAGTTCTTC.

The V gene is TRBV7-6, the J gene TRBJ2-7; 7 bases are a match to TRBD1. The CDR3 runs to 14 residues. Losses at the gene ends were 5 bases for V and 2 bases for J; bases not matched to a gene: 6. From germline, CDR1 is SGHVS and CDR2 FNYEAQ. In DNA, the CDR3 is TGTGCCAGCAGCCACGCGGACAGGCCCTACGAGCAGTACTTC. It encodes CASSHADRPYEQYF.

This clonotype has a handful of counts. The CDR3 loop is CASSLAGGETQYF. CDR3 nucleotide sequence: TGTGCCAGCAGCTTAGCGGGGGGAGAGACCCAGTACTTC. V usage is TRBV7-9 and J usage is TRBJ2-5, with D perhaps matching TRBD2 (6 bases). This CDR3 has 13 amino acids. The V gene lost 0 bases and the J gene lost 4 bases, with 6 bases spanning the gap. CDR1 is SEHNR, CDR2 FQNEAQ, per germline (reference sequence). The complete variable domain, with remaining parts taken from reference TRBV7-9 and TRBJ2-5, reads DTGVSQNPRHKITKRGQNVTFRCDPISEHNRLYWYRQTLGQGPEFLTYFQNEAQLEKSRLLSDRFSAERPKGSFSTLEIQRTEQGDSAMYLCASSLAGGETQYFGPGTRLLVL.